This T cell receptor (beta chain) was sequenced in a study of cytomegalovirus exposure and HLA in healthy donors. Study results and limitations: The study assumed roughly uniform donor sequencing depth for presence/absence analyses. Relative to equally common others, HLA-associated TCR beta chains showed greater clonal expansion in a later analysis.

PCR employed 60 Vbeta and 13 Jbeta primers. Sequencing was performed with immunoSEQ multiplex PCR; in TCRdb, only in-frame clones are kept and a portion is missing. The sample table sets out some 82,000 clones. Germline-derived CDR1 and CDR2 are SGHDN and FVKESK. The CDR3 covers 12 residues. J gave up 13 bases and V 5 bases, and 10 bases lay outside the gene matches. Notes on this clone: Antigen: not known.

Material for sequencing was PBMCs. The source is a woman aged 25 to 45 in good health and CMV-seronegative. The chain employs TRBV14 and TRBJ2-7, with 8 bases lining up with TRBD2. The CDR3 nucleotides read TGTGCCAGCAGCGCGGCGGGGGGACGGGAATACTTC. It codes for CASSAAGGREYF.